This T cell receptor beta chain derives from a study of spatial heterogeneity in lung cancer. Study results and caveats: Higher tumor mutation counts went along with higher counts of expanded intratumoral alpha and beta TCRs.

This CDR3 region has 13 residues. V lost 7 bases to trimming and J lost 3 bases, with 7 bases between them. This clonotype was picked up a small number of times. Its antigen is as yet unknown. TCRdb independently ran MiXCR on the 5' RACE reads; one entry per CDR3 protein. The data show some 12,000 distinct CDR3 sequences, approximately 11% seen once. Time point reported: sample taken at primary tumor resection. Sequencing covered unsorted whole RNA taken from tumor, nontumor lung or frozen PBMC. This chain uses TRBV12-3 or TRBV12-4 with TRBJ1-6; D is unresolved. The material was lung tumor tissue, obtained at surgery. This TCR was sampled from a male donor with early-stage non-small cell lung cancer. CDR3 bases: TGTGCCAGCAAGACAATCTATAATTCACCCCTCCACTTT. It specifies CASKTIYNSPLHF.